The 19 T cell receptor beta chains given below trace back to one sample, sequenced in a study of OX40 agonist ivuxolimab in advanced cancers. The assay was immunoSEQ multiplex PCR, and TCRdb's table has in-frame clones only and misses some. The data hold about 48,000 clones, with roughly 89% observed a single time. The sequences come from CD4+ or CD8+ T cells sorted from blood, collected in a trial of the OX40 agonist ivuxolimab. These receptors came from an adult with an advanced solid tumor such as melanoma, head and neck, liver or kidney cancer.

V is TRBV7-9 and J is TRBJ2-5, with 12 nucleotides matching TRBD2. With 4 bases clipped from V and 0 bases from J, the junction kept 3 bases outside the gene matches. The CDR3 runs to 16 residues. Germline CDR1 SEHNR, CDR2 FQNEAQ (reference sequence). The CDR3 DNA is TGTGCCAGCAGCTCCGGGACTAGCGGGTACCAAGAGACCCAGTACTTC. Residues: CASSSGTSGYQETQYF.

The V call is TRBV27, the J call TRBJ2-7, with D hard to call. The CDR3 consists of 13 residues. The germline V gene has CDR1 MNHEY and CDR2 SMNVEV (reference sequence). Trimming left V 6 bases short and J 2 bases short, with 11 bases between. The CDR3 loop reads CASRAALTYEQYF. Written as DNA, the CDR3 is TGTGCCAGCAGGGCCGCGTTGACCTACGAGCAGTACTTC.

The chain joins TRBV7-6 to TRBJ1-1, with TRBD1 identical over 10 bases. Germline CDR1 is SGHVS and CDR2 is FNYEAQ. This CDR3 region has 15 residues. With V trimmed by 4 bases and J by 1 base, 3 bases remained unmatched. CDR3 protein: CASSYRTGGNTEAFF. DNA of the CDR3: TGTGCCAGCAGCTACCGGACAGGGGGGAACACTGAAGCTTTCTTT.

The rearrangement links TRBV5-6 to TRBJ1-1; TRBD1 matches at 8 bases. With V trimmed by 2 bases and J by 4 bases, 1 base remained unmatched. Germline V gene data show CDR1 as SGHDT and CDR2 as YYEEEE. The CDR3 contains 13 residues. For the CDR3, the DNA is TGTGCCAGCAGCTTTACAGGGGGCACTGAAGCTTTCTTT. Protein sequence: CASSFTGGTEAFF. The full variable domain, its missing parts supplied by reference TRBV5-6 and TRBJ1-1, is DAGVTQSPTHLIKTRGQQVTLRCSPKSGHDTVSWYQQALGQGPQFIFQYYEEEERQRGNFPDRFSGHQFPNYSSELNVNALLLGDSALYLCASSFTGGTEAFFGQGTRLTVV.

The chain employs TRBV4-1 and TRBJ2-1; D perhaps matches TRBD2 (6 bases). The CDR3 has 19 residues. V lost 8 bases, J lost 0 bases, and 26 bases lay in between. Germline V gene data show CDR1 as MGHRA and CDR2 as YSYEKL. This CDR3 is CASFGGGGLNRSSYNEQFF. Written as DNA, the CDR3 is TGCGCCAGCTTCGGGGGTGGGGGTCTGAATCGGAGCTCCTACAATGAGCAGTTCTTC.

The chain carries TRBV5-5 and TRBJ1-2, with D possibly being TRBD1 (5 bases). There are 13 residues in the CDR3. The V and J ends lost 5 bases and 10 bases respectively, with 18 bases between them. Germline loops: CDR1 SGHKS, CDR2 YYEKEE (reference sequence). The CDR3: CASSALNGASYTF. The CDR3 DNA reads as TGTGCCAGCAGTGCACTAAACGGGGCTTCCTACACCTTC.

The V call is TRBV27, the J call TRBJ2-1; D not certain. The CDR3 extends over 13 amino acids. V gave up 4 bases and J gave up 6 bases, with 10 bases separating them. CDR1 is MNHEY and CDR2 is SMNVEV in the germline V gene (reference sequence). The CDR3 nucleotides read TGTGCCAGCAGTTCACTGGCAAGCAATGAGCAGTTCTTC. It specifies CASSSLASNEQFF.

The chain employs TRBV6-1 and TRBJ1-1, with D perhaps matching TRBD1 (5 bases). Germline assignment: CDR1 MNHNS and CDR2 SASEGT. V lost 6 bases to trimming and J lost 8 bases, with 16 bases between them. CDR3 length: 13 residues. Written as DNA, the CDR3 is TGTGCCAGCAGAAAATCCACCGGGACCGAAGCTTTCTTT. It codes for CASRKSTGTEAFF.

CDR3 nucleotides: TGTGCCAGCAGCTTATCGGTTTCGGGGGGGAACACCGGGGAGCTGTTTTTT. Residues: CASSLSVSGGNTGELFF. V gene TRBV11-3 combines with J gene TRBJ2-2, with 7 bases matching TRBD2. The CDR3 contains 17 residues. The germline V gene has CDR1 SGHNT and CDR2 YENEEA. Trimming took 2 bases from V and 1 from J; bases not matched to a gene: 7.

V usage is TRBV5-1 and J usage is TRBJ2-5; 10 bases align to TRBD2. With V trimmed by 0 bases and J by 3 bases, 8 bases remained unmatched. CDR1 and CDR2 from the germline V gene are SGHRS and YFSETQ. There are 17 residues in the CDR3. The CDR3 DNA follows: TGCGCCAGCAGCTTGGAACTAGCGGGGATAGGAGAAGAGACCCAGTACTTC. Encoded protein: CASSLELAGIGEETQYF.

The chain carries TRBV2 and TRBJ2-3; 9 bases agree with TRBD2. V lost 8 bases to trimming and J lost 0 bases; unmatched junction nucleotides: 9. Per the germline V gene, CDR1 is SNHLY and CDR2 is FYNNEI. This CDR3 contains 16 residues. CDR3 DNA sequence: TGTGCCAGCCAGCGGGGGGCCGACCCTAGCACAGATACGCAGTATTTT. Translation gives CASQRGADPSTDTQYF.

The V and J genes are TRBV19 and TRBJ2-4, with D perhaps matching TRBD2 (6 bases). Germline values: CDR1 LNHDA, CDR2 SQIVND (reference sequence). The length of the CDR3 is 15 residues. V was trimmed by 5 bases and J by 1 base, leaving 12 bases between them. CDR3 DNA sequence: TGTGCCAGTAGTTGGGGGGAGAGGGCCAAAAACATTCAGTACTTC. Translation: CASSWGERAKNIQYF.

The J gene is TRBJ2-3, the V gene TRBV2; D not resolved. The germline CDR1 and CDR2 sequences are SNHLY and FYNNEI. V lost 6 bases and J 5 bases, leaving 12 bases between the germline ends. The CDR3 sequence is 13 residues long. CDR3 region: CASRPTPRDTQYF. The CDR3 DNA sequence: TGTGCCAGCAGACCGACCCCGAGAGATACGCAGTATTTT.

The chain carries TRBV7-8 and TRBJ1-4; D ambiguous. Germline CDR1 is SGHVS and CDR2 is FQNEAQ. V lost 0 bases to trimming and J lost 0 bases, with 11 bases between them. The CDR3 contains 17 residues. In DNA, the CDR3 is TGTGCCAGCAGCTTAGCCCCCCCGGGGTCAACTAATGAAAAACTGTTTTTT. Translated, it gives CASSLAPPGSTNEKLFF. Complete variable domain (other parts from reference TRBV7-8 and TRBJ1-4): GAGVSQSPRYKVAKRGQDVALRCDPISGHVSLFWYQQALGQGPEFLTYFQNEAQLDKSGLPSDRFFAERPEGSVSTLKIQRTQQEDSAVYLCASSLAPPGSTNEKLFFGSGTQLSVL.

V gene TRBV30 combines with J gene TRBJ1-1, with D perhaps TRBD1 (6 bases). In germline, CDR1 is GTSNPN, CDR2 SVGIG (reference sequence). This CDR3 region has 14 residues. With 5 bases removed from V and 0 bases from J, the gap between germline ends came to 13 bases. The CDR3 here is CAWDSTGLNTEAFF. The CDR3 nucleotides read TGTGCCTGGGATTCGACAGGATTGAACACTGAAGCTTTCTTT.

The rearrangement uses TRBV27 and TRBJ1-2, with D tentatively TRBD1 (5 bases). The CDR3 sequence is 15 residues long. The ends were cut back, 6 bases at V and 4 bases at J, with 18 bases in the middle. Germline V gives CDR1 MNHEY, CDR2 SMNVEV (reference sequence). The CDR3 protein is CASSTSTTAGYGYTF. The CDR3 nucleotides are TGTGCCAGCAGCACTAGCACGACAGCCGGCTATGGCTACACCTTC.

V usage is TRBV2 and J usage is TRBJ2-7, with TRBD2 as a possible D gene (7 bases). The CDR3 contains 13 residues. V was cut by 6 bases and J by 2 bases, with 11 bases left in between. Germline V lookup: CDR1 SNHLY, CDR2 FYNNEI. CDR3 protein: CASRAGAAYEQYF. CDR3 bases: TGTGCCAGCAGGGCGGGGGCCGCCTACGAGCAGTACTTC. Full variable domain (outside the CDR3, taken from reference TRBV2 and TRBJ2-7): EPEVTQTPSHQVTQMGQEVILRCVPISNHLYFYWYRQILGQKVEFLVSFYNNEISEKSEIFDDQFSVERPDGSNFTLKIRSTKLEDSAMYFCASRAGAAYEQYFGPGTRLTVT.

The chain joins TRBV27 to TRBJ1-2; weak D call: TRBD1 (6 bases). The CDR3 consists of 13 residues. Trimming left V 4 bases short and J 5 bases short, with 11 bases between. Germline assignment: CDR1 MNHEY and CDR2 SMNVEV (reference sequence). The CDR3 region is CASSSDSVYGYTF. The CDR3 coding sequence is TGTGCCAGCAGTTCGGACAGTGTGTATGGCTACACCTTC.

The chain recombines TRBV11-1 with TRBJ1-1, with TRBD1 matching over 7 bases. J was trimmed by 7 bases and V by 6 bases; bases with no gene match: 8. This CDR3 is 13 amino acids long. The germline V gene has CDR1 SGHAT and CDR2 FQDESV (reference sequence). The CDR3 region has the DNA TGTGCCAGCAGTTATAAAGGGGGCGGTGAAGCTTTCTTT. Its protein is CASSYKGGGEAFF. The whole variable domain, remainder taken from reference TRBV11-1 and TRBJ1-1, is EAEVAQSPRYKITEKSQAVAFWCDPISGHATLYWYRQILGQGPELLVQFQDESVVDDSQLPKDRFSAERLKGVDSTLKIQPAELGDSAMYLCASSYKGGGEAFFGQGTRLTVV.